What follows are 5 T cell receptor beta chains derived from one specimen sequenced in a study of neurological immune-mediated disorders. Each CDR3 protein gets one entry after TCRdb re-called the 5' RACE reads with MiXCR. This table holds under 85,000 distinct CDR3 sequences, around 14% found once. Sequencing input: PBMCs. The receptors shown here come from a woman aged 45 to 65 in good health.

This clonotype was picked up one time. The rearrangement uses TRBV6-5 and TRBJ1-6; possible D gene TRBD1, 5 bases. V lost 3 bases, J lost 9 bases, and 21 bases lay in between. CDR3 length: 17 amino acids. Germline CDR1 MNHEY, CDR2 SVGAGI. The CDR3 DNA is TGTGCCAGCAGTTATTCCGGGGGGGATCCTATAATTTCACCCCTCCACTTT. Protein product: CASSYSGGDPIISPLHF.

Comments on this clonotype: A much larger clonotype is one base distant, so this may be a read error. V usage is TRBV21-1 and J usage is TRBJ2-7. TRBV21-1 is a known pseudogene. This CDR3 contains 11 residues. The CDR3 is CANSKANEQYF. In DNA, the CDR3 is TGTGCCAACAGCAAAGCTAACGAGCAGTACTTC.

In its sample, this clonotype was seen many times. The V call is TRBV7-2, the J call TRBJ1-3; D may be TRBD1 (6 bases). Germline-derived CDR1 and CDR2 are SGHTA and FQGNSA. The CDR3 extends over 17 amino acids. Trimming removed 2 bases at V and 0 bases at J, with 14 bases between. CDR3 DNA: TGTGCCAGCAGCTTAATGCGTCCGGGGGCCTCTGGAAACACCATATATTTT. Its protein product is CASSLMRPGASGNTIYF. The entire variable domain, with the rest obtained from reference TRBV7-2 and TRBJ1-3, is as follows: GAGVSQSPSNKVTEKGKDVELRCDPISGHTALYWYRQSLGQGLEFLIYFQGNSAPDKSGLPSDRFSAERTGGSVSTLTIQRTQQEDSAVYLCASSLMRPGASGNTIYFGEGSWLTVV.

In this sample, this clonotype turned up many times. The gene calls are TRBV12-3 or TRBV12-4 and TRBJ2-1, with 7 bases aligning to TRBD1. Trimming at V came to 7 bases and at J to 7 bases, leaving 7 bases not matched to a gene. This CDR3 has 13 amino acids. The CDR3, as DNA: TGTGCCAGCATACGGGACAGAAAAAATGAGCAGTTCTTC. Residues: CASIRDRKNEQFF.

Ten or more counts support this clonotype. This rearrangement joins TRBV10-3 to TRBJ2-7; 13 bases are shared with TRBD2. This CDR3 has 16 amino acids. The V gene's germline CDR1 is ENHRY and CDR2 SYGVKD. J gave up 0 bases and V 2 bases, and 1 base lay outside the gene matches. Here the CDR3 DNA reads TGTGCCATCAGTGAGGGGACTAGCGGGAACTCCTACGAGCAGTACTTC. Residues: CAISEGTSGNSYEQYF.